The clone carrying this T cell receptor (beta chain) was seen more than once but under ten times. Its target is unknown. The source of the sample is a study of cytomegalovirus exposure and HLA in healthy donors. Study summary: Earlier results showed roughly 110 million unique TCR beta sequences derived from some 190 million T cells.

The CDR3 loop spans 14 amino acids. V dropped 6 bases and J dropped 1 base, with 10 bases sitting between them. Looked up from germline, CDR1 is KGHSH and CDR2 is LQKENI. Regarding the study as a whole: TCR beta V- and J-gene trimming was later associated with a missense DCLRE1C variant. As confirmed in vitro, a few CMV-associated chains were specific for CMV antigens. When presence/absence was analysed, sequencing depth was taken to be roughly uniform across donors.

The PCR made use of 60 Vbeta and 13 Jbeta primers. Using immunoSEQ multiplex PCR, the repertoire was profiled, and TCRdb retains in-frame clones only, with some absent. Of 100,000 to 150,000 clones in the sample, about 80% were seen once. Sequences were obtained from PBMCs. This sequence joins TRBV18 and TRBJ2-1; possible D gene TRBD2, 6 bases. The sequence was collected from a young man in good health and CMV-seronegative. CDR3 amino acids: CASSYGSSYNEQFF. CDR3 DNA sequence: TGTGCCAGCTCTTACGGGAGTTCCTACAATGAGCAGTTCTTC.